This TCR beta chain emerged from a study of early T cells in non-severe SARS-CoV-2 infection. For the study at large: From unsorted whole blood, bulk RNA was sequenced, and the chains remained unpaired. General observations from the study: VDJdb matching, biased toward anti-spike CD8 responses, missed private and CD4 specificities.

There are many counts of this clonotype. Its antigen is undetermined. Each single cDNA molecule received a unique molecular identifier. Via MiXCR, TCRdb re-called the 5' RACE reads, giving one row per CDR3 protein. The sample contains about 36,000 distinct CDR3 sequences, approximately 9.9% of which appear only once. The sequenced material came from whole blood. This receptor was identified in an adult who was a healthcare worker with PCR-confirmed SARS-CoV-2 infection or an uninfected control (not recorded which).

The CDR3 spells CASSIQGFADTQYF. In DNA form, the CDR3 reads TGTGCCAGCAGTATACAGGGTTTCGCAGATACGCAGTATTTT. This rearrangement joins TRBV2 to TRBJ2-3, with D possibly being TRBD1 (6 bases). Germline CDR1 is SNHLY and CDR2 is FYNNEI. With 5 bases removed from V and 4 bases from J, the gap between germline ends came to 13 bases. The CDR3 runs 14 residues.